These 11 T cell receptor beta chains originate from one sample sequenced in a study of T cells in tuberculosis. Using immunoSEQ multiplex PCR, the repertoire was profiled, and TCRdb retains in-frame clones only, with some absent. Seen here are about 32,000 clones, roughly 94% observed once, and the top ten hold more than 6.5%. Sequenced sample: PBMCs. The receptors come from a donor aged 10-30 years with latent tuberculosis or without tuberculosis infection.

The CDR3 spells CASSLEFGRRAEAFF. In DNA form, the CDR3 reads TGTGCCAGCAGCTTAGAGTTCGGGAGGAGGGCTGAAGCTTTCTTT. The chain carries TRBV7-2 and TRBJ1-1, with unresolved D. From germline, CDR1 is SGHTA and CDR2 FQGNSA. V lost 1 base and J 6 bases, leaving 15 bases between the germline ends. CDR3 size: 15 residues.

This chain uses TRBV5-6 with TRBJ2-3; TRBD1 matches 9 bases. Trimming took 4 bases from V and 3 from J; bases not matched to a gene: 3. Germline assignment: CDR1 SGHDT and CDR2 YYEEEE. The CDR3 covers 14 residues. CDR3 in DNA: TGTGCCAGCAGCGTCGGACAGGGGACAGATACGCAGTATTTT. As protein: CASSVGQGTDTQYF.

This sequence joins TRBV7-9 and TRBJ1-2, with a weak D call TRBD1 (6 bases). V was shortened by 6 bases and J by 3 bases, with 17 bases between the two germline ends. The germline V gene has CDR1 SEHNR and CDR2 FQNEAQ (reference sequence). The CDR3 runs 15 residues. The CDR3 DNA follows: TGTGCCAGCAGTCGCTTACAGGGTAGGGACTATGGCTACACCTTC. Translation: CASSRLQGRDYGYTF.

In this sample, this clone turned up once. The V gene is TRBV5-1, the J gene TRBJ2-6; TRBD2 aligns across 9 bases. V trimming: 1 base; J trimming: 2 bases; junction bases outside the gene matches: 4. Germline lookup yields CDR1 SGHRS and CDR2 YFSETQ. CDR3 length equals 17 residues. This CDR3 is CASSLRLAGTGANVLTF. CDR3 in DNA: TGCGCCAGCAGCTTGAGGCTAGCGGGAACTGGGGCCAACGTCCTGACTTTC.

The chain uses TRBV30 and TRBJ2-7, with 10 bases identical to TRBD2. The CDR3 spans 14 residues. The junction had 7 bases not matched to a gene; V was cut back by 8 bases and J by 0 bases. Germline values: CDR1 GTSNPN, CDR2 SVGIG (reference sequence). This chain's CDR3 is CAGTSGRDSYEQYF. Here the CDR3 DNA reads TGTGCCGGAACGAGCGGGAGGGACTCCTACGAGCAGTACTTC.

V usage is TRBV4-3 and J usage is TRBJ1-2; D perhaps matches TRBD1 (5 bases). Germline V gene sequence: CDR1 LGHNA, CDR2 YSLEER. V was shortened by 0 bases and J by 7 bases, with 18 bases between the two germline ends. The CDR3 covers 16 residues. CDR3 region: CASSQDLSGRLRGYTF. Written as DNA, the CDR3 is TGCGCCAGCAGCCAAGATCTATCAGGGCGACTGCGTGGCTACACCTTC.

CDR3 protein: CASSLTGFANTEAFF. CDR3 sequence (DNA): TGTGCCAGCAGTCTCACGGGTTTCGCGAACACTGAAGCTTTCTTT. The V and J genes are TRBV28 and TRBJ1-1; D unclear. Germline CDR1 reads MDHEN; CDR2 reads SYDVKM. Deletions cut 5 bases from V and 1 base from J, with 14 bases between. This CDR3 has 15 amino acids.

CDR3 amino acids: CASSLGNRIQGYTF. The CDR3 DNA reads as TGTGCCAGCAGCTTAGGCAACAGGATACAAGGCTACACCTTC. This sequence joins TRBV11-2 and TRBJ1-2, with D perhaps TRBD1 (5 bases). Germline values: CDR1 SGHAT, CDR2 FQNNGV. Trimming shortened V by 1 base and J by 8 bases, and 14 bases separated the two germline ends. This CDR3 is 14 amino acids long. The variable domain in full, completed from reference TRBV11-2 and TRBJ1-2, reads EAGVAQSPRYKIIEKRQSVAFWCNPISGHATLYWYQQILGQGPKLLIQFQNNGVVDDSQLPKDRFSAERLKGVDSTLKIQPAKLEDSAVYLCASSLGNRIQGYTFGSGTRLTVV.

The chain has TRBV10-3 and TRBJ1-5; a weak D match, TRBD1 (5 bases). Trimming cost V 0 bases and J 7 bases, with 13 bases left between them. The length of the CDR3 is 15 residues. The germline CDR1 and CDR2 sequences are ENHRY and SYGVKD. The CDR3 loop is CAISESRAREQPQHF. CDR3 coding DNA: TGTGCCATCAGTGAGTCCAGGGCCAGGGAACAGCCCCAGCATTTT.

In this sample, this clone turned up once. The chain uses TRBV29-1 and TRBJ1-2; a weak D match, TRBD1 (5 bases). With 4 bases removed from V and 3 bases from J, the gap between germline ends came to 12 bases. Germline assignment: CDR1 SQVTM and CDR2 ANQGSEA. The CDR3 contains 13 residues. The CDR3 loop is CSVGRRGDYGYTF. CDR3 DNA: TGCAGCGTTGGGAGGAGGGGAGACTATGGCTACACCTTC.

The CDR3, as DNA: TGTGCCAGTAGTCCACAGGGCTATGAGCAGTTCTTC. It encodes CASSPQGYEQFF. The rearrangement joins TRBV19 to TRBJ2-1; weak D call: TRBD1 (6 bases). CDR3 length: 12 amino acids. Trimming pared 5 bases from V and 8 bases from J, leaving 10 bases between. Per germline, CDR1 LNHDA and CDR2 SQIVND (reference sequence).